This entry lists 25 T cell receptor beta chains sequenced from one sample in a study. TCRdb re-derived calls from the 5' RACE reads in MiXCR, one entry per CDR3 protein. Among approximately 53,000 distinct CDR3 sequences, 28% were seen once, and the ten largest hold approximately 3.2%. The sample comprised tumor-infiltrating memory CD4+ T cells sorted from the breast tumor. Sample subset: memory CD4+ T cells, CD4+CD45RO+CD25-. These receptors were taken from a female donor with breast cancer.

The rearrangement uses TRBV7-2 and TRBJ2-1, with TRBD2 matching 9 bases. V gave up 2 bases and J gave up 2 bases; unmatched junction bases: 4. The germline V gene has CDR1 SGHTA and CDR2 FQGNSA. CDR3 length equals 16 residues. CDR3 DNA: TGTGCCAGCAGCTTAAGGACTAGCGTAACCTACAATGAGCAGTTCTTC. Translated, it gives CASSLRTSVTYNEQFF. The full variable domain, its missing parts supplied by reference TRBV7-2 and TRBJ2-1, is GAGVSQSPSNKVTEKGKDVELRCDPISGHTALYWYRQSLGQGLEFLIYFQGNSAPDKSGLPSDRFSAERTGGSVSTLTIQRTQQEDSAVYLCASSLRTSVTYNEQFFGPGTRLTVL.

In regard to this clonotype: A read error is possible here, since a much larger clone lies one base away. The rearrangement links TRBV10-3 to TRBJ1-1; 7 nucleotides align to TRBD1. Germline CDR1 and CDR2: ENHRY and SYGVKD. The length of the CDR3 is 14 residues. CDR3 in DNA: TGTGCCATCACTACCGGGACAGTTAACACTAAAGCTTTCTTT. The encoded protein is CAITTGTVNTKAFF.

The chain carries TRBV11-3 and TRBJ2-1; 12 bases line up with TRBD2. Germline V lookup: CDR1 SGHNT, CDR2 YENEEA. CDR3 length equals 14 residues. The V and J ends lost 8 bases and 4 bases, in that order; junction bases with no gene match: 3. CDR3 loop: CASSTSGGYNEQFF. CDR3 nucleotide sequence: TGTGCCAGCTCGACTAGCGGGGGATACAATGAGCAGTTCTTC.

As to this clonotype: This may be a read error: a much more frequent sequence differs by one nucleotide. The rearrangement joins TRBV6-2 or TRBV6-3 to TRBJ2-2; 10 bases map to TRBD2. Germline CDR1 MNHEY, CDR2 SVGEGT. The V gene end was trimmed by 2 bases and the J gene end by 4 bases; junction bases not matched to a gene: 10. The CDR3 runs 18 residues. CDR3 nucleotides: TGTGCCAGCAGTTACCCCTGGTGGAGCGGGAGGGCCACCGGGGAGCTGTTTTTT. It yields the protein CASSYPWWSGRATGELFF.

This clonotype occurred a few times. The rearrangement uses TRBV15 and TRBJ1-1; D ambiguous. CDR1 LNHNV and CDR2 YYDKDF come from the germline V gene (reference sequence). Deletions cut 2 bases from V and 0 bases from J, with 4 bases between. The CDR3 has 13 amino acids. CDR3: CATSRLMNTEAFF. For the CDR3, the DNA is TGTGCCACCAGCAGATTAATGAACACTGAAGCTTTCTTT.

This chain joins TRBV29-1 and TRBJ2-7; 7 bases agree with TRBD1. The CDR3 loop spans 13 amino acids. Germline lookup yields CDR1 SQVTM and CDR2 ANQGSEA. Trimming removed 7 bases from V and 5 bases from J; junction bases left unmatched: 11. The CDR3 here is CSAKPGGTHEQYF. The CDR3 DNA reads TGCAGCGCTAAGCCAGGGGGAACCCACGAGCAGTACTTC.

The rearrangement uses TRBV28 and TRBJ1-4; perhaps TRBD1 as D (6 bases). The CDR3 is 14 residues long. In germline, CDR1 is MDHEN, CDR2 SYDVKM. V lost 6 bases and J 2 bases, leaving 10 bases between the germline ends. The CDR3 DNA reads TGTGCCAGCAGCTCAGGGGTGACTAATGAAAAACTGTTTTTT. This codes for CASSSGVTNEKLFF.

J is TRBJ1-5 and V is TRBV15; TRBD1 might be the D (5 bases). The V end lost 8 bases, the J end lost 2 bases, and 16 bases lay between the germline ends. Germline V lookup: CDR1 LNHNV, CDR2 YYDKDF (reference sequence). The CDR3 has 15 amino acids. The CDR3 is CATARGDRRNQPQHF. CDR3 bases: TGTGCCACCGCCCGAGGAGACAGACGCAATCAGCCCCAGCATTTT.

The chain uses TRBV28 and TRBJ2-5, with a weak D call TRBD2 (5 bases). V was clipped by 6 bases and J by 5 bases, with 10 bases between them. CDR3 size: 12 residues. Germline values: CDR1 MDHEN, CDR2 SYDVKM. The CDR3 DNA sequence: TGTGCCAGCAGCCCGGGAAGGGAGACCCAGTACTTC. This gives the protein CASSPGRETQYF. Combining the CDR3 with reference TRBV28 and TRBJ2-5 gives the whole variable domain DVKVTQSSRYLVKRTGEKVFLECVQDMDHENMFWYRQDPGLGLRLIYFSYDVKMKEKGDIPEGYSVSREKKERFSLILESASTNQTSMYLCASSPGRETQYFGPGTRLLVL.

This clonotype was picked up a small number of times. The chain is built from TRBV6-1 and TRBJ1-4; tentatively, D is TRBD1 (5 bases). The germline V gene has CDR1 MNHNS and CDR2 SASEGT. Trimming cost V 2 bases and J 5 bases, with 12 bases left between them. The CDR3 loop spans 15 amino acids. In DNA, the CDR3 is TGTGCCAGCAGTGAAAGCGGCAGGGAAAATGAAAAACTGTTTTTT. It specifies CASSESGRENEKLFF.

This clonotype has a count of ten or more. The genes are TRBV6-5 and TRBJ2-1; D gene ambiguous. CDR1 is MNHEY and CDR2 is SVGAGI in the germline V gene. V dropped 2 bases and J dropped 4 bases, with 9 bases sitting between them. The CDR3 is made up of 14 amino acids. Here the CDR3 reads CASSYNSRYNEQFF. The DNA for the CDR3 is TGTGCCAGCAGTTACAACTCAAGATACAATGAGCAGTTCTTC.

This chain links TRBV5-1 with TRBJ1-2; 7 nucleotides agree with TRBD1. V lost 3 bases to trimming and J lost 8 bases; unmatched junction nucleotides: 4. Germline loops: CDR1 SGHRS, CDR2 YFSETQ. CDR3 size: 12 residues. The DNA of the CDR3 is TGCGCCAGCAGCTCGTCAGGGGGAGGCTACACCTTC. Amino acids: CASSSSGGGYTF. The full variable domain, in which reference TRBV5-1 and TRBJ1-2 provide the parts outside the CDR3, is KAGVTQTPRYLIKTRGQQVTLSCSPISGHRSVSWYQQTPGQGLQFLFEYFSETQRNKGNFPGRFSGRQFSNSRSEMNVSTLELGDSALYLCASSSSGGGYTFGSGTRLTVV.

V and J are TRBV28 and TRBJ1-5; 9 bases map to TRBD1. The CDR3 length is 17 residues. J was trimmed by 6 bases and V by 4 bases; bases with no gene match: 13. Germline CDR1 MDHEN, CDR2 SYDVKM. The CDR3 loop reads CASSSLPGQGIIQPQHF. The CDR3 nucleotides are TGTGCCAGCAGTTCCCTTCCGGGACAGGGTATTATTCAGCCCCAGCATTTT.

This clonotype was detected only a few times. The gene calls are TRBV5-1 and TRBJ1-2, with 7 nucleotides matching TRBD1. CDR3 length equals 13 residues. Per germline, CDR1 SGHRS and CDR2 YFSETQ. Trimming at V came to 3 bases and at J to 7 bases, leaving 6 bases not matched to a gene. In DNA form, the CDR3 reads TGCGCCAGCAGCTCCCAGGGACAGAGTGGCTACACCTTC. Its protein is CASSSQGQSGYTF.

By frequency in the sample, this clonotype is medium-sized. The chain links TRBV5-5 to TRBJ2-1; the D gene is possibly TRBD1 (6 bases). Germline V gene sequence: CDR1 SGHKS, CDR2 YYEKEE (reference sequence). Trimming removed 2 bases from V and 7 bases from J, with 13 bases in between. This CDR3 has 14 amino acids. CDR3 DNA sequence: TGTGCCAGCAGCTTCGGTCCCGGACAGAATGAGCAGTTCTTC. It codes for CASSFGPGQNEQFF. The entire variable domain, with the rest obtained from reference TRBV5-5 and TRBJ2-1, is as follows: DAGVTQSPTHLIKTRGQQVTLRCSPISGHKSVSWYQQVLGQGPQFIFQYYEKEERGRGNFPDRFSARQFPNYSSELNVNALLLGDSALYLCASSFGPGQNEQFFGPGTRLTVL.

The chain uses TRBV9 and TRBJ1-1; 9 positions match TRBD1. This CDR3 is 16 amino acids long. The trim removed 0 bases at V and 1 base at J, leaving 4 bases unmatched. Germline CDR1 is SGDLS and CDR2 is YYNGEE. The CDR3 protein is CASSVGPTGGNTEAFF. In nucleotides, the CDR3 is TGTGCCAGCAGCGTAGGACCGACAGGGGGGAACACTGAAGCTTTCTTT.

About this clonotype itself: An end of the junction differs from the germline gene, which may be a read error. The chain links TRBV7-2 to TRBJ2-1; D gene uncertain. Germline CDR1 reads SGHTA; CDR2 reads FQGNSA. This CDR3 is built from 13 residues. The CDR3 reads CASRLYLDDERFF. CDR3 bases: TGTGCCAGCAGATTATATCTCGACGATGAGCGGTTCTTC.

The J gene is TRBJ1-1, the V gene TRBV5-5; TRBD1 might be the D (6 bases). Trimming removed 2 bases from V and 3 bases from J, with 11 bases in between. The germline CDR1 and CDR2 sequences are SGHKS and YYEKEE (reference sequence). The CDR3 runs 14 residues. The chain's CDR3 is CASSFPGEDTEAFF. The CDR3 bases are TGTGCCAGCAGCTTCCCAGGGGAAGACACTGAAGCTTTCTTT.

A word on this clonotype: The conserved closing phenylalanine or tryptophan is absent in this CDR3, likely reflecting a read error. The rearrangement uses TRBV5-1 and TRBJ2-5; 8 bases are shared with TRBD1. The germline CDR1 and CDR2 sequences are SGHRS and YFSETQ. This CDR3 has 15 residues. Germline trimming cut 1 base from V and 4 bases from J; bases unmatched to any gene: 6. CDR3 sequence (DNA): TGCGCCAGCAGCTTGTGGACAGGGTATGGAGAGACCCAGTACCTC. It encodes CASSLWTGYGETQYL.

This chain uses TRBV20-1 with TRBJ2-2; D unclear. The V end was cut by 0 bases, the J end by 0 bases, with 2 bases between. Germline values: CDR1 DFQATT, CDR2 SNEGSKA (reference sequence). The CDR3 runs to 13 residues. The CDR3: CSARESNTGELFF. CDR3 in DNA: TGCAGTGCTAGAGAGTCGAACACCGGGGAGCTGTTTTTT.

The V call is TRBV7-2, the J call TRBJ2-2; D is possibly TRBD1 (6 bases). V was cut by 2 bases and J by 7 bases, with 8 bases left in between. The CDR3 totals 13 residues. Germline loops: CDR1 SGHTA, CDR2 FQGNSA. CDR3 coding DNA: TGTGCCAGCAGCTTATCACAGGGCGGGGAGCTGTTTTTT. Translation: CASSLSQGGELFF.

This clonotype was seen many times. The chain joins TRBV5-1 to TRBJ1-1; D gene ambiguous. There are 12 residues in the CDR3. V was pared by 2 bases and J by 1 base, with 3 bases between. Germline loops: CDR1 SGHRS, CDR2 YFSETQ. The CDR3 sequence: CASSLTNTEAFF. In nucleotides, the CDR3 is TGCGCCAGCAGCTTAACGAACACTGAAGCTTTCTTT.

The rearrangement links TRBV28 to TRBJ2-7; 8 bases line up with TRBD2. J was trimmed by 6 bases and V by 3 bases; bases with no gene match: 10. The germline V gene has CDR1 MDHEN and CDR2 SYDVKM. There are 15 residues in the CDR3. CDR3 loop: CASSFSGGRYGEQYF. The CDR3 nucleotides read TGTGCCAGCAGTTTCAGTGGCGGGAGGTACGGCGAGCAGTACTTC.

Here the CDR3 reads CASSQDPNTIYF. Written as DNA, the CDR3 is TGCGCCAGCAGCCAAGATCCCAACACCATATATTTT. V and J are TRBV4-3 and TRBJ1-3; no clear D gene. The CDR3 has 12 amino acids. CDR1 and CDR2 from the germline V gene are LGHNA and YSLEER. Trimming pared 0 bases from V and 7 bases from J, leaving 4 bases between.

This chain joins TRBV11-1 and TRBJ2-7, with D unresolved. Germline lookup yields CDR1 SGHAT and CDR2 FQDESV (reference sequence). CDR3 length: 12 residues. V was trimmed by 1 base and J by 6 bases, leaving 7 bases between them. CDR3 bases: TGTGCCAGCAGCTTAGGAGAAGGCGAGCAGTACTTC. Translated: CASSLGEGEQYF.